This T cell receptor beta chain was identified in a study of high-grade serous ovarian cancer treatment subgroups. General study points: TCR relatedness rose with neoantigen level and trended with mutation load. Tumors within one patient showed repertoire similarity of 0.11 to 0.79.

On this clone: Its antigen is not identified.

TCRdb's table, derived via immunoSEQ multiplex PCR, lists solely in-frame clones and lacks some. The data contain about 15,000 clones, around 85% of them seen just once; the ten biggest clones take up 6% to 7%. Per the germline V gene, CDR1 is MDHEN and CDR2 is SYDVKM. The CDR3 runs 17 residues. The V segment lost 4 bases and the J segment 3 bases; nucleotides outside the gene matches: 11. The tumor samples were collected prior to definitive surgery or chemotherapy. Sequenced input: tumor tissue. The V call is TRBV28, the J call TRBJ1-5, with TRBD1 matching over 8 bases. This TCR derives from a human donor with high-grade serous ovarian cancer. CDR3 sequence (DNA): TGTGCCAGCAGTTCCCTCAGGGGGCGGGCCCCCAATCAGCCCCAGCATTTT. It specifies CASSSLRGRAPNQPQHF.